The clone carrying this T cell receptor (beta chain) was observed a few times. Its antigen is unknown. Pooling of second doses given at about 4 or about 12 weeks was done. The sample comes from a study of T cell responses to AZD1222 COVID-19 vaccine. The CDR3 length is 14 residues. Germline V CDR1 and CDR2: SGDLS, YYNGEE. Deletions cut 0 bases from V and 5 bases from J, with 9 bases between. Study results and caveats: Repertoire sampling was restricted to post-peak T cell response timepoints. Among spike-specific TCRs, nearly half reportedly target unmutated variant regions.

The method was immunoSEQ multiplex PCR; TCRdb's version includes in-frame clones alone and lacks a portion of them. The sample includes around 130,000 clones, around 86% of them seen just once. This receptor was obtained from an adult who received the AZD1222 COVID-19 vaccine. The material was peripheral blood, obtained 28 days after the second AZD1222 dose. The V call is TRBV9, the J call TRBJ2-1; tentatively, D is TRBD1 or TRBD2 (6 bases each). This CDR3 is CASSVDGGNNEQFF. In DNA form, the CDR3 reads TGTGCCAGCAGCGTAGACGGGGGCAACAATGAGCAGTTCTTC.